The 19 T cell receptor beta chains below all came from one sample that was sequenced in a study of blood T cell repertoires in COVID-19. Sequencing used immunoSEQ multiplex PCR; TCRdb keeps in-frame clones, though not all of them. The table shows some 70,000 clones, with roughly 80% occurring only once. Source material: peripheral blood. These receptors all come from a woman in her sixties or seventies with acute or convalescent COVID-19.

V gene TRBV11-2 combines with J gene TRBJ1-4; D possibly corresponds to TRBD1 (5 bases). V was clipped by 0 bases and J by 7 bases, with 12 bases between them. This CDR3 is 15 amino acids long. CDR1 and CDR2 (germline): SGHAT, FQNNGV. As DNA, the CDR3 is TGTGCCAGCAGCTTAGAGTGGGGGGATGGTGAAAAACTGTTTTTT. Translating gives CASSLEWGDGEKLFF.

This chain uses TRBV6-5 with TRBJ1-1, with D possibly being TRBD1 (5 bases). The CDR3 covers 13 residues. CDR1 and CDR2 from the germline V gene are MNHEY and SVGAGI. The germline V and J ends were trimmed by 6 bases and 7 bases, with 15 bases remaining between them. DNA of the CDR3: TGTGCCAGCAGGAAATCCACAGGAAGTGAAGCTTTCTTT. Protein sequence: CASRKSTGSEAFF.

This chain uses TRBV19 with TRBJ1-5; 7 bases match TRBD1. The CDR3 spans 17 residues. Germline CDR1 is LNHDA and CDR2 is SQIVND (reference sequence). The trim removed 8 bases at V and 1 base at J, leaving 14 bases unmatched. In DNA form, the CDR3 reads TGTGCCAGTTCACAACTTAGCAGGGGGGCCAGCAATCAGCCCCAGCATTTT. This translates into CASSQLSRGASNQPQHF. The full variable domain, completed using reference TRBV19 and TRBJ1-5, is DGGITQSPKYLFRKEGQNVTLSCEQNLNHDAMYWYRQDPGQGLRLIYYSQIVNDFQKGDIAEGYSVSREKKESFPLTVTSAQKNPTAFYLCASSQLSRGASNQPQHFGDGTRLSIL.

The chain links TRBV7-8 to TRBJ1-1; maybe TRBD1 (6 bases). This CDR3 is 14 amino acids long. V was clipped by 5 bases and J by 1 base, with 11 bases between them. CDR1 is SGHVS and CDR2 is FQNEAQ in the germline V gene. The CDR3 protein is CASSQRGWNTEAFF. CDR3 sequence (DNA): TGTGCCAGCAGCCAGAGGGGGTGGAACACTGAAGCTTTCTTT. Full variable domain (outside the CDR3, taken from reference TRBV7-8 and TRBJ1-1): GAGVSQSPRYKVAKRGQDVALRCDPISGHVSLFWYQQALGQGPEFLTYFQNEAQLDKSGLPSDRFFAERPEGSVSTLKIQRTQQEDSAVYLCASSQRGWNTEAFFGQGTRLTVV.

The chain joins TRBV30 to TRBJ1-2; 9 positions agree with TRBD1. Trimming at V came to 2 bases and at J to 5 bases, leaving 9 bases not matched to a gene. The CDR3 contains 15 residues. Looked up from germline, CDR1 is GTSNPN and CDR2 is SVGIG (reference sequence). CDR3 in DNA: TGTGCCTGGAGTCCGGGAGGGGGGACAGGGTATGGCTACACCTTC. It specifies CAWSPGGGTGYGYTF.

About this clone itself: The same CDR3 can be traced to other DNA sequences in this sample. The chain uses TRBV12-3 or TRBV12-4 and TRBJ1-1; perhaps TRBD1 as D (5 bases). V was trimmed by 4 bases and J by 1 base, leaving 7 bases between them. The CDR3 runs 13 residues. The CDR3 is CASSSQGNTEAFF. CDR3 in DNA: TGTGCCAGCAGTTCCCAGGGGAACACTGAAGCTTTCTTT.

The gene calls are TRBV6-6 and TRBJ1-2; the D gene is possibly TRBD1 (6 bases). The germline gives CDR1 MNHNY, CDR2 SVGAGI (reference sequence). V was clipped by 6 bases and J by 7 bases, with 18 bases between them. The CDR3 has 14 residues. The CDR3 loop reads CASSNDLQGGGYTF. CDR3 DNA sequence: TGTGCCAGCAGCAATGACTTACAGGGCGGTGGCTACACCTTC.

The chain joins TRBV12-5 to TRBJ2-1; the match to TRBD2 covers 7 bases. With V trimmed by 2 bases and J by 2 bases, 6 bases remained unmatched. The CDR3 has 16 amino acids. Germline lookup yields CDR1 LGHNT and CDR2 FRNRAP. CDR3 sequence reads: CASGLSSGGAYNEQFF. CDR3 DNA: TGTGCTAGTGGTTTGAGCTCGGGAGGTGCCTACAATGAGCAGTTCTTC.

V usage is TRBV5-1 and J usage is TRBJ2-1; the match to TRBD2 covers 10 bases. This CDR3 region has 19 residues. V shed 0 bases, J shed 4 bases, and the junction held 13 bases outside the gene matches. Per germline, CDR1 SGHRS and CDR2 YFSETQ. CDR3 nucleotide sequence: TGCGCCAGCAGCTTGGCCCGGAGAACCGGACTAGCGGAGTACAATGAGCAGTTCTTC. This sequence encodes CASSLARRTGLAEYNEQFF.

The chain employs TRBV2 and TRBJ1-4, with D possibly TRBD1 on 6 matching bases. Germline values: CDR1 SNHLY, CDR2 FYNNEI. Trimming shortened V by 7 bases and J by 5 bases, and 23 bases separated the two germline ends. The CDR3 has 17 residues. The CDR3 region is CASTSSPTGSGNEKLFF. The CDR3 nucleotides read TGTGCCAGCACCTCCTCCCCTACAGGGTCGGGAAATGAAAAACTGTTTTTT.

The V gene is TRBV11-2, the J gene TRBJ2-7, with D possibly being TRBD1 (5 bases). CDR3 size: 15 residues. Germline CDR1 is SGHAT and CDR2 is FQNNGV. V was clipped by 0 bases and J by 6 bases, with 15 bases between them. CDR3 in DNA: TGTGCCAGCAGCTTAGAAAGGGGCGCAAGGAGCGAGCAGTACTTC. Its translation: CASSLERGARSEQYF. Combining the CDR3 with reference TRBV11-2 and TRBJ2-7 gives the whole variable domain EAGVAQSPRYKIIEKRQSVAFWCNPISGHATLYWYQQILGQGPKLLIQFQNNGVVDDSQLPKDRFSAERLKGVDSTLKIQPAKLEDSAVYLCASSLERGARSEQYFGPGTRLTVT.

V and J are TRBV11-2 and TRBJ2-1, with TRBD2 matching over 14 bases. The CDR3 loop spans 18 amino acids. Per the germline V gene, CDR1 is SGHAT and CDR2 is FQNNGV. V dropped 2 bases and J dropped 6; count of bases not matched to a gene: 9. The CDR3 nucleotides are TGTGCCAGCAGCTTACGGACTAGCGGGAGGTTAGTACCCAATGAGCAGTTCTTC. It codes for CASSLRTSGRLVPNEQFF.

The chain combines TRBV6-1 with TRBJ1-5; no clear D. The V gene lost 0 bases and the J gene lost 0 bases, with 3 bases spanning the gap. The CDR3 is 14 residues long. Germline assignment: CDR1 MNHNS and CDR2 SASEGT. The CDR3 coding sequence is TGTGCCAGCAGTGAAGCTTATAGCAATCAGCCCCAGCATTTT. Translated: CASSEAYSNQPQHF.

The chain uses TRBV5-5 and TRBJ1-2; D is unresolved. The germline V gene has CDR1 SGHKS and CDR2 YYEKEE (reference sequence). There are 14 residues in the CDR3. The ends were cut back, 1 base at V and 0 bases at J, with 7 bases in the middle. The CDR3 protein is CASSLLLTNYGYTF. In DNA, the CDR3 is TGTGCCAGCAGCTTGTTACTTACTAACTATGGCTACACCTTC.

The chain is built from TRBV7-9 and TRBJ1-1, with a weak D call TRBD1 (5 bases). The CDR3 has 14 amino acids. From germline, CDR1 is SEHNR and CDR2 FQNEAQ (reference sequence). Trimming cost V 4 bases and J 3 bases, with 12 bases left between them. Here the CDR3 reads CASSSSTDYTEAFF. CDR3 DNA: TGTGCCAGCAGCTCGTCGACAGATTACACTGAAGCTTTCTTT.

J is TRBJ1-5 and V is TRBV6-5, with no clear D. The V end lost 7 bases, the J end lost 6 bases, and 13 bases lay between the germline ends. Germline assignment: CDR1 MNHEY and CDR2 SVGAGI. This CDR3 region has 13 residues. The CDR3 here is CASTPSRSQPQHF. CDR3 DNA: TGTGCCAGCACCCCTAGTCGGAGTCAGCCCCAGCATTTT.

A few counts support this clone. V gene TRBV2 combines with J gene TRBJ1-5, with 8 bases aligning to TRBD1. Germline-derived CDR1 and CDR2 are SNHLY and FYNNEI. Trimming at V came to 5 bases and at J to 5 bases, leaving 17 bases not matched to a gene. This CDR3 is built from 18 residues. For the CDR3, the DNA is TGTGCCAGCAGTAAAGAATCCGACAGGGGTTACGGGGATCAGCCCCAGCATTTT. Protein: CASSKESDRGYGDQPQHF.

V is TRBV2 and J is TRBJ2-7, with D unclear. The germline gives CDR1 SNHLY, CDR2 FYNNEI. V was clipped by 3 bases and J by 4 bases, with 7 bases between them. This CDR3 region has 12 residues. The CDR3 loop reads CASSDDTYEQYF. CDR3 DNA sequence: TGTGCCAGCAGTGATGATACATACGAGCAGTACTTC.

The chain uses TRBV28 and TRBJ1-2; D remains unclear. From germline, CDR1 is MDHEN and CDR2 SYDVKM. Trimming cost V 3 bases and J 1 base, with 9 bases left between them. The length of the CDR3 is 14 residues. CDR3 sequence: CASSLLQVNYGYTF. DNA for the CDR3: TGTGCCAGCAGTTTGCTCCAGGTTAACTATGGCTACACCTTC.